This TCR beta chain was captured in a study of blood T cell repertoires in COVID-19. Study-wide context: Sample material is recorded as cDNA or gDNA derived from T cells, B-cell-depleted T cells, or PBMCs.

CDR1 is PRHDT and CDR2 is FYEKMQ in the germline V gene (reference sequence). V lost 5 bases and J lost 6, with 19 bases in between. This CDR3 is built from 15 residues. The repertoire was sequenced with immunoSEQ multiplex PCR; TCRdb's copy has only in-frame clones and lacks some. The sample includes around 310,000 clones, around 90% of them seen just once. The V call is TRBV13, the J call TRBJ1-2; tentative D call: TRBD1 (6 bases). The receptor was derived from a woman aged 40-49 years with COVID-19, enrolled during active disease. Sequenced input: peripheral blood. Here the CDR3 DNA reads TGTGCCAGCAGCCCGGGCCAGGGGCGTGACGATGGCTACACCTTC. Its protein is CASSPGQGRDDGYTF.